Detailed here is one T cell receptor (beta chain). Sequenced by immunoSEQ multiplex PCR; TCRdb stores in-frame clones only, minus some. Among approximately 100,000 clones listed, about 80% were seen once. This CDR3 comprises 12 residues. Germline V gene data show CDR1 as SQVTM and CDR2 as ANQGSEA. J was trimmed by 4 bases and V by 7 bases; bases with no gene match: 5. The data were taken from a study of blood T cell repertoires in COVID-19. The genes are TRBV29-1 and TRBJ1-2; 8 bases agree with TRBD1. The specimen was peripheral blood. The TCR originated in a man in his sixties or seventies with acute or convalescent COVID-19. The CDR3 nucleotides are TGCAGCGCGGCAGACAGGGGCTATGGCTACACCTTC. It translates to CSAADRGYGYTF.